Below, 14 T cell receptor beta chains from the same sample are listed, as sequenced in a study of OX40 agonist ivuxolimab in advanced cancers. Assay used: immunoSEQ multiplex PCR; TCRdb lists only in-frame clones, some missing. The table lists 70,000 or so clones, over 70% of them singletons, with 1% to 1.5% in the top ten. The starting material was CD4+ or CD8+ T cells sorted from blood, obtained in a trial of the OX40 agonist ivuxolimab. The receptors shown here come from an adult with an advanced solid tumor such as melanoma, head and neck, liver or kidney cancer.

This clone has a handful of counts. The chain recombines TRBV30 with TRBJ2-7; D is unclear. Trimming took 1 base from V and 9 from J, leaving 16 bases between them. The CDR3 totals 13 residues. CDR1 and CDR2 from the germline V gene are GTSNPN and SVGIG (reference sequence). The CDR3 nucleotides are TGTGCCTGGAGTGAGGCCCTGGTGTCGGGGCAGTACTTC. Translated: CAWSEALVSGQYF.

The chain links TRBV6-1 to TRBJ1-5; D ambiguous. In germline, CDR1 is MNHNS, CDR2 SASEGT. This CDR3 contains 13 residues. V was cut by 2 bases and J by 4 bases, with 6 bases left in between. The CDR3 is CASSENVNQPQHF. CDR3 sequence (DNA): TGTGCCAGCAGTGAAAACGTAAATCAGCCCCAGCATTTT.

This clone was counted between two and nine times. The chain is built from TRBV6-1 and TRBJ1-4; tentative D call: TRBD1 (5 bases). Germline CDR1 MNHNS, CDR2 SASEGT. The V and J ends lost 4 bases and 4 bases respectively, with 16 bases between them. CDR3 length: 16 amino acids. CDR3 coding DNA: TGTGCCAGCAGTGCTCTGCAGGGTATTGGTAATGAAAAACTGTTTTTT. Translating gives CASSALQGIGNEKLFF.

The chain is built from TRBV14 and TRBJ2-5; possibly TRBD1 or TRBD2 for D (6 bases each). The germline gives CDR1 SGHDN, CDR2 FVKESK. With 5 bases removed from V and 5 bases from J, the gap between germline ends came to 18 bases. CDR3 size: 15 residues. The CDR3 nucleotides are TGTGCCAGCAGCTCCTACTCCGGAGGGGGGGAGACCCAGTACTTC. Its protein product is CASSSYSGGGETQYF.

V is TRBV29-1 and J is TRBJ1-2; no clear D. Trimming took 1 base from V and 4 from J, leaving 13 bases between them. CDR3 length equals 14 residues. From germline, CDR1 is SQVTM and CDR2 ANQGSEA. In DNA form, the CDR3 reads TGCAGCGTTGAAGTGGCCGGCATAGTCTATGGCTACACCTTC. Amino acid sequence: CSVEVAGIVYGYTF.

CDR3 in DNA: TGTGCCAGCAGTTTTGGGACAGAAAACTATGGCTACACCTTC. As protein: CASSFGTENYGYTF. The gene calls are TRBV27 and TRBJ1-2, with 7 bases that match TRBD1. The germline gives CDR1 MNHEY, CDR2 SMNVEV (reference sequence). The CDR3 sequence is 14 residues long. The J segment lost 2 bases and the V segment lost 3 bases, leaving 3 bases of the junction unmatched.

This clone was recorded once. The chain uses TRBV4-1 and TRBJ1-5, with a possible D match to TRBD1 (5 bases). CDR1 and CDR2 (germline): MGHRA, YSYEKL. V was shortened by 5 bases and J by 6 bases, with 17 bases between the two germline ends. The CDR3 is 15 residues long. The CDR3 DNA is TGCGCCAGCAGCGTACGGGAGCAGGGTAGTCAGCCCCAGCATTTT. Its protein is CASSVREQGSQPQHF.

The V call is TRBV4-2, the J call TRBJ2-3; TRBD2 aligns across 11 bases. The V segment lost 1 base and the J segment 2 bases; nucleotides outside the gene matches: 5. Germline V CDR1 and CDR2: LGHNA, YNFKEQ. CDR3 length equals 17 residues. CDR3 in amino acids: CASSQGLAGGATDTQYF. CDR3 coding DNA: TGTGCCAGCAGCCAAGGTCTAGCGGGGGGCGCCACAGATACGCAGTATTTT.

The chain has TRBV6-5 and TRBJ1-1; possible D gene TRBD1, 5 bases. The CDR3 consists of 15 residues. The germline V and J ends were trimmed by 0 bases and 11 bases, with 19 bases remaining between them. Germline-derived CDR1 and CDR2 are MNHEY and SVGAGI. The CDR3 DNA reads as TGTGCCAGCAGTTACTCCGCCCCCGACAGTGGGACCGCTTTCTTT. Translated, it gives CASSYSAPDSGTAFF.

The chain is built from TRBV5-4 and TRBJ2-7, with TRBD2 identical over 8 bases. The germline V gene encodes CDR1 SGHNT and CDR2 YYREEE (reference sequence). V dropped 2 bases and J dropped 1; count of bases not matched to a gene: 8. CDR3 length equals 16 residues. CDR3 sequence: CASSLPGLGASYEQYF. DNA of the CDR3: TGTGCCAGCAGCTTACCGGGACTAGGGGCTTCCTACGAGCAGTACTTC.

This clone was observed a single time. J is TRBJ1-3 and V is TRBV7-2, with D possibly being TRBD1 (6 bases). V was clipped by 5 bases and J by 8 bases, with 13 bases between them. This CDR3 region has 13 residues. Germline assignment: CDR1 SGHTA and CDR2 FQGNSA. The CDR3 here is CASSPGQPYTIYF. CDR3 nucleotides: TGTGCCAGCAGCCCCGGACAGCCTTACACCATATATTTT.

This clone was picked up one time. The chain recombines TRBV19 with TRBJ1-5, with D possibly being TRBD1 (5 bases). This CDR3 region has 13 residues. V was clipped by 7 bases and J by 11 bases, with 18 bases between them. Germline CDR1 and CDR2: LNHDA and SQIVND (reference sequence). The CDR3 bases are TGTGCCAGTACCAGAAAAGGGGAACGGGCCCAGCATTTT. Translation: CASTRKGERAQHF. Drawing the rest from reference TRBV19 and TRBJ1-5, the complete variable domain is DGGITQSPKYLFRKEGQNVTLSCEQNLNHDAMYWYRQDPGQGLRLIYYSQIVNDFQKGDIAEGYSVSREKKESFPLTVTSAQKNPTAFYLCASTRKGERAQHFGDGTRLSIL.

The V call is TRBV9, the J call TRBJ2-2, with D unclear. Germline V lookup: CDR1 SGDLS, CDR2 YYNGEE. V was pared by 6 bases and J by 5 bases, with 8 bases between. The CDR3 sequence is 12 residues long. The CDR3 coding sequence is TGTGCCAGCACCCGGAAAACCGGGGAGCTGTTTTTT. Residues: CASTRKTGELFF.

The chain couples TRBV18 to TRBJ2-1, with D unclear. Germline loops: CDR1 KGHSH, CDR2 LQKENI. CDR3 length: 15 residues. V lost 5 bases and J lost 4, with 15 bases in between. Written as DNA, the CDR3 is TGTGCCAGCTCATTAGAGCTGAACCGTTACAATGAGCAGTTCTTC. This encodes CASSLELNRYNEQFF.